These 12 T cell receptor beta chains share one sample of origin, sequenced in a study of sequential checkpoint blockade in melanoma. Repertoires were generated with immunoSEQ multiplex PCR, while TCRdb's copy carries only in-frame clones and drops some. This repertoire shows over 20,000 clones, 65% to 75% found once; its top ten account for roughly a fifth. Treatment in this sample: randomized to nivolumab then ipilimumab (arm A) or the reverse (arm B). Sequenced material: CD8+ T cells sorted from blood (inferred from file names), taken from a patient given nivolumab and ipilimumab in sequence. Every receptor here comes from a human donor with melanoma.

The chain couples TRBV7-9 to TRBJ2-3, with TRBD1 identical over 7 bases. The CDR3 extends over 14 amino acids. Trimming took 2 bases from V and 7 from J; bases not matched to a gene: 6. Germline CDR1 SEHNR, CDR2 FQNEAQ (reference sequence). This CDR3 reads CASSLTTTGNTQYF. The CDR3, as DNA: TGTGCCAGCAGCTTAACGACGACAGGGAATACGCAGTATTTT. Using reference TRBV7-9 and TRBJ2-3 for the parts outside the CDR3, the full variable domain is DTGVSQNPRHKITKRGQNVTFRCDPISEHNRLYWYRQTLGQGPEFLTYFQNEAQLEKSRLLSDRFSAERPKGSFSTLEIQRTEQGDSAMYLCASSLTTTGNTQYFGPGTRLTVL.

This chain joins TRBV4-3 and TRBJ1-2, with a weak D call TRBD1 (5 bases). Germline V gene lookup returns CDR1 LGHNA and CDR2 YSLEER. Trimming pared 0 bases from V and 5 bases from J, leaving 13 bases between. CDR3 size: 15 residues. The CDR3 loop is CASSQDQGSWYGYTF. The CDR3 region has the DNA TGCGCCAGCAGCCAAGATCAGGGATCTTGGTATGGCTACACCTTC.

This chain links TRBV11-2 with TRBJ2-5; 16 bases match TRBD2. The CDR3 extends over 19 amino acids. Trimming took 7 bases from V and 4 from J; bases not matched to a gene: 15. Germline CDR1 reads SGHAT; CDR2 reads FQNNGV. The chain's CDR3 is CASTRGTSGGAEGRETQYF. Here the CDR3 DNA reads TGTGCCAGCACCCGCGGGACTAGCGGGGGGGCCGAGGGGCGAGAGACCCAGTACTTC.

The chain joins TRBV7-9 to TRBJ2-7, with 10 bases aligning to TRBD1. The CDR3 is made up of 14 amino acids. V shed 5 bases and J 3 bases; nucleotides not matched to a gene: 4. CDR1 and CDR2 (germline): SEHNR, FQNEAQ (reference sequence). The CDR3 DNA is TGTGCCAGCAGCGGGGACAGGGGTCGCTACGAGCAGTACGTC. Its protein product is CASSGDRGRYEQYV.

The gene calls are TRBV7-9 and TRBJ1-4, with 7 nucleotides matching TRBD1. Germline trimming cut 5 bases from V and 5 bases from J; bases unmatched to any gene: 8. The CDR3 spans 15 residues. Germline loops: CDR1 SEHNR, CDR2 FQNEAQ (reference sequence). The CDR3 reads CASSPRDSQNEKLFF. The CDR3 nucleotides read TGTGCCAGCAGCCCAAGGGACAGTCAAAATGAAAAACTGTTTTTT.

The rearrangement uses TRBV28 and TRBJ1-6; D is unresolved. The CDR3 is 13 residues long. Trimming stripped 3 bases from V and 6 bases from J, with 6 bases between. Germline V gene sequence: CDR1 MDHEN, CDR2 SYDVKM. The CDR3 here is CASSLASNSPLHF. Here the CDR3 DNA reads TGTGCCAGCAGTTTGGCCAGTAATTCACCCCTCCACTTT.

This rearrangement joins TRBV11-3 to TRBJ1-2, with TRBD1 identical over 9 bases. The trim removed 3 bases at V and 4 bases at J, leaving 9 bases unmatched. The CDR3 loop spans 16 amino acids. The V gene's germline CDR1 is SGHNT and CDR2 YENEEA. This CDR3 is CASSLIYGTGFYGYTF. DNA of the CDR3: TGTGCCAGCAGCTTGATTTATGGGACAGGGTTCTATGGCTACACCTTC.

The chain is built from TRBV19 and TRBJ1-5; D uncertain. V gave up 3 bases and J gave up 2 bases, with 11 bases separating them. From germline, CDR1 is LNHDA and CDR2 SQIVND (reference sequence). The CDR3 runs 15 residues. Here the CDR3 reads CASSISGSGNQPQHF. The CDR3 region has the DNA TGTGCCAGTAGTATCTCGGGTTCGGGCAATCAGCCCCAGCATTTT.

This clone was picked up a small number of times. The chain recombines TRBV5-4 with TRBJ2-2; 9 bases are shared with TRBD2. V gave up 6 bases and J gave up 3 bases; unmatched junction bases: 12. Germline V CDR1 and CDR2: SGHNT, YYREEE (reference sequence). This CDR3 comprises 17 residues. CDR3 nucleotides: TGTGCCAGCATACGGCGCGGGGGGGATTATTACACCGGGGAGCTGTTTTTT. This sequence encodes CASIRRGGDYYTGELFF.

This chain uses TRBV5-5 with TRBJ2-7; 7 bases are shared with TRBD2. The V segment lost 4 bases and the J segment 4 bases; nucleotides outside the gene matches: 5. The CDR3 is 13 residues long. CDR1 and CDR2 (germline): SGHKS, YYEKEE (reference sequence). CDR3 coding DNA: TGTGCCAGCAGCAGCGGGATCGGATACGAGCAGTACTTC. Translation gives CASSSGIGYEQYF. The full variable domain, its missing parts supplied by reference TRBV5-5 and TRBJ2-7, is DAGVTQSPTHLIKTRGQQVTLRCSPISGHKSVSWYQQVLGQGPQFIFQYYEKEERGRGNFPDRFSARQFPNYSSELNVNALLLGDSALYLCASSSGIGYEQYFGPGTRLTVT.

This chain joins TRBV6-4 and TRBJ2-7; TRBD2 agrees at 11 bases. Germline values: CDR1 MRHNA, CDR2 SNTAGT. The CDR3 length is 15 residues. V lost 3 bases and J lost 2; bases outside the gene matches: 3. The CDR3 spells CASSEASGGPYEQYV. In nucleotides, the CDR3 is TGTGCCAGCAGTGAAGCTAGCGGGGGGCCCTACGAGCAGTACGTC.

The V and J genes are TRBV7-9 and TRBJ2-3; 14 bases align to TRBD2. Trimming cost V 2 bases and J 8 bases; bases outside gene matches: 9. CDR1 and CDR2 from the germline V gene are SEHNR and FQNEAQ (reference sequence). This CDR3 has 17 amino acids. This chain's CDR3 is CASSLRLAGGPLSTQYF. The CDR3 DNA reads TGTGCCAGCAGCTTAAGACTAGCGGGGGGGCCGTTGAGTACGCAGTATTTT.